Listed below are T cell receptor beta chains from one sample, sequenced in a study of response to subunit inactivated influenza vaccine. TCRdb fed the RT-PCR reads into MiXCR, producing one record per CDR3 protein. This sample has hundreds of thousands of distinct CDR3 sequences; around 13% occur once, and the top ten carry approximately 7.6%. The sequenced sample was PBMCs from blood, obtained 14 to 15 days before vaccination. The receptors derive from a man aged 45-65 years who received an inactivated influenza vaccine. The CDR3 runs from the conserved cysteine through the conserved F or W. D genes are given only for firm matches. Size is stated for part of the rows, as once, few or many counts, or as a class when the clone is expanded.

d_call	v_call	j_call	clone_size	cdr3_aa	cdr3_nt
NA	TRBV20-1	TRBJ2-3	few	CSAKGVAGTDTQYF	TGCAGTGCTAAGGGGGTGGCGGGCACAGATACGCAGTATTTT
NA	TRBV12-3/TRBV12-4	TRBJ2-5	few	CASSFFGGGETQYF	TGTGCCAGCAGTTTTTTCGGGGGCGGAGAGACCCAGTACTTC
NA	TRBV4-2	TRBJ2-7	NA	CASSQEPGTPSYEQYF	TGTGCCAGCAGCCAAGAACCTGGGACACCCTCCTACGAGCAGTACTTC
NA	TRBV28	TRBJ2-7	few	CASSLDQGGRYEQYF	TGTGCCAGCAGTTTAGACCAGGGGGGACGCTACGAGCAGTACTTC
NA	TRBV5-1	TRBJ2-3	NA	CASSLGRGVGTQYF	TGCGCCAGCAGCTTGGGTAGGGGCGTTGGTACGCAGTATTTT
TRBD2	TRBV7-9	TRBJ2-3	few	CASSFTSGEGTDTQYF	TGTGCCAGCAGCTTCACTAGCGGCGAGGGCACAGATACGCAGTATTTT
TRBD2	TRBV25-1	TRBJ2-5	many	CASSTSGGARETQYF	TGTGCCAGCAGTACTAGCGGGGGGGCCAGGGAGACCCAGTACTTC
NA	TRBV6-2/TRBV6-3	TRBJ2-6	many	CASSYQSSGANVLTF	TGTGCCAGCAGTTATCAGTCCTCTGGGGCCAACGTCCTGACTTTC
NA	TRBV3-1	TRBJ1-1	few	CASSQAGEGTEAFF	TGTGCCAGCAGCCAAGCGGGGGAGGGGACTGAAGCTTTCTTT
NA	TRBV5-1	TRBJ1-2	NA	CASSLDPSHGYTF	TGCGCCAGCAGCTTGGATCCGTCCCATGGCTACACCTTC
NA	TRBV28	TRBJ1-1	many	CASSLIEVTEAFF	TGTGCCAGCAGTTTAATCGAGGTCACTGAAGCTTTCTTT
NA	TRBV2	TRBJ2-7	few	CASSEGWPGGSSSYEQYF	TGTGCCAGCAGTGAAGGTTGGCCGGGCGGGTCTAGCTCCTACGAGCAGTACTTC
TRBD2	TRBV10-3	TRBJ2-5	NA	CAIRGTSGQETQYF	TGTGCCATCAGAGGGACTAGCGGCCAAGAGACCCAGTACTTC
NA	TRBV15	TRBJ1-1	NA	CATRGMNTEAFF	TGTGCCACGCGGGGGATGAACACTGAAGCTTTCTTT
TRBD2	TRBV6-1	TRBJ2-3	NA	CASSEIHGRVPDTQYF	TGTGCCAGCAGTGAAATTCATGGGAGGGTACCAGATACGCAGTATTTT
TRBD1	TRBV27	TRBJ2-7	few	CASSFGGTGTYEQYF	TGTGCCAGCAGTTTCGGGGGGACAGGGACATACGAGCAGTACTTC
TRBD2	TRBV7-9	TRBJ2-1	NA	CASSYLGRGGPNEQFF	TGTGCCAGCAGCTACCTTGGGCGGGGGGGCCCCAATGAGCAGTTCTTC
TRBD2	TRBV6-7	TRBJ2-3	many	CASSHGLAGATSTDTQYF	TGTGCCAGCAGTCACGGACTAGCGGGGGCTACTAGCACAGATACGCAGTATTTT
NA	TRBV7-2	TRBJ2-5	few	CASRLGSSTETQYF	TGTGCCAGCCGCCTAGGGAGTAGCACGGAGACCCAGTACTTC
NA	TRBV7-2	TRBJ2-7	few	CASSLGRGGAYEQYF	TGTGCCAGCAGCTTAGGAAGGGGGGGAGCCTACGAGCAGTACTTC
TRBD2	TRBV6-5	TRBJ2-3	NA	CASSYGGRVTDTQYF	TGTGCCAGCAGTTATGGCGGGAGGGTCACAGATACGCAGTATTTT
NA	TRBV11-2	TRBJ2-3	NA	CASSQDYNTDTQYF	TGTGCCAGCAGCCAGGACTATAACACAGATACGCAGTATTTT
TRBD1	TRBV29-1	TRBJ2-1	few	CSVDRPGGYYNEQFF	TGCAGCGTTGATCGTCCAGGGGGCTACTACAATGAGCAGTTCTTC
TRBD2	TRBV18	TRBJ2-7	NA	CASSPGDYPYEQYF	TGTGCCAGCTCACCGGGGGACTACCCCTACGAGCAGTACTTC
NA	TRBV28	TRBJ2-1	many	CASSLGFRTYNEQFF	TGTGCCAGCAGCCTAGGGTTTCGGACCTACAATGAGCAGTTCTTC
NA	TRBV15	TRBJ2-3	few	CATSPRGAGDFRTDTQYF	TGTGCCACCAGCCCACGGGGGGCAGGAGACTTTCGCACAGATACGCAGTATTTT
NA	TRBV2	TRBJ2-7	few	CASLVGYEQYF	TGTGCCAGCCTAGTCGGGTACGAGCAGTACTTC
NA	TRBV15	TRBJ1-2	NA	CATSREHSANYGYTF	TGTGCCACCAGCAGAGAACACTCAGCTAACTATGGCTACACCTTC
NA	TRBV4-3	TRBJ2-1	NA	CASSQEGVGGYNEQVF	TGCGCCAGCAGCCAAGAGGGGGTGGGGGGATACAATGAGCAGGTCTTC
NA	TRBV12-3/TRBV12-4	TRBJ1-5	few	CASSHGPVQPQHF	TGTGCCAGCAGTCACGGACCGGTTCAGCCCCAGCATTTT
TRBD2	TRBV28	TRBJ2-1	NA	CASSLGAGGGEQFF	TGTGCCAGCAGTTTGGGGGCGGGAGGGGGTGAGCAGTTCTTC
TRBD2	TRBV6-7	TRBJ2-1	NA	CASSYPPGRGFHNEQFF	TGTGCCAGCAGTTACCCCCCCGGGCGGGGGTTCCACAATGAGCAGTTCTTC
NA	TRBV28	TRBJ2-1	few	CASRLNGGDYNEQFF	TGTGCCAGCAGACTGAACGGGGGAGACTACAATGAGCAGTTCTTC
NA	TRBV7-2	TRBJ1-2	few	CASSLGPSYGYTF	TGTGCCAGCAGCTTAGGACCGAGCTATGGCTACACCTTC
NA	TRBV11-2	TRBJ2-5	NA	CASRRVDVLGTQYF	TGTGCCAGCCGCCGCGTGGATGTGTTGGGGACCCAGTACTTC
TRBD2	TRBV3-1	TRBJ2-7	NA	CASSQTSGNYEQYF	TGTGCCAGCAGCCAAACTAGCGGGAACTACGAGCAGTACTTC
NA	TRBV27	TRBJ2-2	NA	CASSFYQTNTGELFF	TGTGCCAGCAGTTTTTACCAGACTAACACCGGGGAGCTGTTTTTT
TRBD1	TRBV12-3/TRBV12-4	TRBJ2-1	NA	CASSLVTGGYNEQFF	TGTGCCAGCAGTTTAGTTACAGGGGGCTACAATGAGCAGTTCTTC
TRBD2	TRBV10-3	TRBJ2-5	NA	CAAREGLAETQYF	TGTGCCGCTCGGGAGGGCCTCGCAGAGACCCAGTACTTC
TRBD1	TRBV5-4	TRBJ2-1	many	CASSLEVTGAIYNEQFF	TGTGCCAGCAGCTTGGAGGTGACAGGGGCAATCTACAATGAGCAGTTCTTC
TRBD1	TRBV6-4	TRBJ1-1	NA	CASRTGVYGSEAFF	TGTGCCAGCAGGACAGGGGTATACGGTTCTGAAGCTTTCTTT
NA	TRBV20-1	TRBJ1-5	NA	CSARFRDSDSNQPQHF	TGCAGTGCTAGGTTTAGGGACTCGGATAGCAATCAGCCCCAGCATTTT
NA	TRBV12-3/TRBV12-4	TRBJ2-5	many	CASSFRGQETQYF	TGTGCCAGCAGCTTCCGGGGCCAAGAGACCCAGTACTTC
TRBD2	TRBV12-3/TRBV12-4	TRBJ2-2	few	CASSFGLAGTGELFF	TGTGCCAGCAGTTTTGGACTAGCGGGAACCGGGGAGCTGTTTTTT
NA	TRBV30	TRBJ2-3	NA	CAWRAPAGSTDTQYF	TGTGCCTGGAGGGCCCCCGCAGGGAGCACAGATACGCAGTATTTT
TRBD1	TRBV11-3	TRBJ1-5	few	CASSLRISGTENQPQHF	TGTGCCAGCAGCTTAAGGATTTCCGGGACAGAGAATCAGCCCCAGCATTTT
NA	TRBV6-2/TRBV6-3	TRBJ1-5	many	CASRRTVNSNQPQHF	TGTGCCAGCAGACGGACAGTTAATAGCAATCAGCCCCAGCATTTT
NA	TRBV28	TRBJ2-1	few	CASSHRGHNEQFF	TGTGCCAGCAGCCACCGGGGCCACAATGAGCAGTTCTTC
NA	TRBV6-2/TRBV6-3	TRBJ2-3	many	CASSYSRRGAYTDTQYF	TGTGCCAGCAGTTACTCGAGACGCGGGGCGTACACAGATACGCAGTATTTT
TRBD2	TRBV12-3/TRBV12-4	TRBJ2-3	few	CASSLLPGGFTDTQYF	TGTGCCAGCAGTTTACTACCGGGGGGATTCACAGATACGCAGTATTTT
NA	TRBV29-1	TRBJ2-6	NA	CSVLSGANVLTF	TGCAGCGTTCTTTCTGGGGCCAACGTCCTGACTTTC
NA	TRBV20-1	TRBJ1-5	many	CSAPSPGIEPQHF	TGCAGTGCCCCCAGCCCCGGGATCGAGCCCCAGCATTTT
NA	TRBV20-1	TRBJ1-3	NA	CSARTVGNTIYF	TGCAGTGCACGGACAGTTGGAAACACCATATATTTT